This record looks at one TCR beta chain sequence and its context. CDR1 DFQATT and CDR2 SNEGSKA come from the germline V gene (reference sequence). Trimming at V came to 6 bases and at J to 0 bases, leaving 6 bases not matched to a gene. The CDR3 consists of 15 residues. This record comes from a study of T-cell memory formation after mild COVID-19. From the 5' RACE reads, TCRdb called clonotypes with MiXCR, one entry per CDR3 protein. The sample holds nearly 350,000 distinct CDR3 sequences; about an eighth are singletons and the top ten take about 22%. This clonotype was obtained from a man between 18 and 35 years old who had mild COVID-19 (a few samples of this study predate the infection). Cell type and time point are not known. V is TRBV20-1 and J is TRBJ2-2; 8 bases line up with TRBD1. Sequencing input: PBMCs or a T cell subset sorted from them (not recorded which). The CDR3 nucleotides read TGCAGTGCAAGCAGGGGGCCAGCGAACACCGGGGAGCTGTTTTTT. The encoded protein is CSASRGPANTGELFF.